This T cell receptor beta chain stems from a study of human T cells and chemical hapten exposure. The CDR3 runs to 12 residues. CDR1 is SGHTA and CDR2 is FQGNSA in the germline V gene. Trimming took off 4 bases at V and 9 bases at J, with 10 bases between the two ends. MiXCR was run by TCRdb on the RACE reads, yielding one entry per CDR3 protein. The sample yields 300,000 to 450,000 distinct CDR3 sequences, roughly 4.8% seen once. Sample time point: patch test 1, 2 weeks after DPC sensitization. Treatment of the sample: therapeutic diphenylcyclopropenone sensitization with weekly scalp DPC. This clonotype was seen ten or more times.

The TCR was taken from a woman in her fifties or sixties with alopecia areata. Some clones in this sample may be carry-over from other donors' samples. The sample here was whole blood, taken in connection with sensitization to the hapten diphenylcyclopropenone (DPC). The chain joins TRBV7-2 to TRBJ1-5, with D unresolved. In DNA form, the CDR3 reads TGTGCCAGCAGCTACGGTGGTCCGCCCCAGCATTTT. This gives the protein CASSYGGPPQHF.